This T cell receptor (beta chain) was captured in a study of blood T cell repertoires in COVID-19. The repertoire was sequenced with immunoSEQ multiplex PCR; TCRdb's copy has only in-frame clones and lacks some. This sample has some 220,000 clones, with 86% found just once. V was trimmed by 1 base and J by 9 bases, leaving 12 bases between them. Germline CDR1 is LGHNT and CDR2 is FRNRAP. The CDR3 is 13 amino acids. Sequenced input: PBMCs or T cells enriched from blood (not recorded which). This receptor was obtained from a woman between 45 and 65 years old in a cohort exposed to, infected with or recovered from COVID-19 (not recorded which). This sequence joins TRBV12-5 and TRBJ1-1, with D possibly being TRBD1 (6 bases). CDR3 sequence: CASGLAPGTQAFF. The CDR3 nucleotides read TGTGCTAGTGGTTTGGCCCCCGGGACACAAGCTTTCTTT.